A single sample is the source of the 3 T cell receptor beta chains below, sequenced in a study of circulating and synovial CD4+ cells in juvenile arthritis. This table comes from immunoSEQ multiplex PCR, and its TCRdb copy is limited to in-frame clones, with some not included. The sample contains thousands of clones, about 91% of which appear only once. Source material: HLA-DR+ CD4+ T cells from blood. Subset: circulating pathogenic-like lymphocytes, sorted as HLA-DR+CD14-CD3+CD4+CD25low/- blood T cells. The receptor set was obtained from a human donor with juvenile idiopathic arthritis.

This chain uses TRBV7-2 with TRBJ2-1; the D gene is possibly TRBD2 (7 bases). V shed 5 bases and J shed 9 bases, with 20 bases lying between them. The CDR3 runs to 15 residues. Germline CDR1 and CDR2: SGHTA and FQGNSA. The CDR3 protein is CASSQGRGLGGEQFF. The CDR3 DNA follows: TGTGCCAGCAGCCAGGGCAGAGGACTAGGGGGTGAGCAGTTCTTC.

The gene calls are TRBV5-1 and TRBJ2-3; 8 bases are a match to TRBD2. Germline values: CDR1 SGHRS, CDR2 YFSETQ. V shed 0 bases, J shed 5 bases, and the junction held 2 bases outside the gene matches. This CDR3 is 14 amino acids long. The CDR3 DNA follows: TGCGCCAGCAGCTTGGCCGGGGGGGGAGATACGCAGTATTTT. Translation: CASSLAGGGDTQYF.

J is TRBJ1-3 and V is TRBV13; D perhaps matches TRBD1 (6 bases). This CDR3 has 16 amino acids. Looked up from germline, CDR1 is PRHDT and CDR2 is FYEKMQ (reference sequence). Trimming shortened V by 5 bases and J by 4 bases, and 18 bases separated the two germline ends. CDR3 residues: CASSQPQGAEGNTIYF. CDR3 in DNA: TGTGCCAGCAGCCAACCACAGGGAGCGGAAGGAAACACCATATATTTT. Together with reference TRBV13 and TRBJ1-3, the CDR3 gives the full variable domain: AAGVIQSPRHLIKEKRETATLKCYPIPRHDTVYWYQQGPGQDPQFLISFYEKMQSDKGSIPDRFSAQQFSDYHSELNMSSLELGDSALYFCASSQPQGAEGNTIYFGEGSWLTVV.